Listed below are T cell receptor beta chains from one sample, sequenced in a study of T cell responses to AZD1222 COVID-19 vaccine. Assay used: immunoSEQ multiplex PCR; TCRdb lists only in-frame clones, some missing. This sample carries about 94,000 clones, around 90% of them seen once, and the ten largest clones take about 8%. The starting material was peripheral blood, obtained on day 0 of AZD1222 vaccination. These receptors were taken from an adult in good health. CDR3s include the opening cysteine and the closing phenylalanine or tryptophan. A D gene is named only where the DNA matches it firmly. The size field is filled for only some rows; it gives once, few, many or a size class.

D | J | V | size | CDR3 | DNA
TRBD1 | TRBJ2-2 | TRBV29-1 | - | CSVTPGQGATGELFF | TGCAGCGTGACCCCCGGACAGGGGGCCACCGGGGAGCTGTTTTTT
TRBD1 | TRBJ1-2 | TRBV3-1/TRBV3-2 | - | CASSPDRGNYGYTF | TGTGCCAGCAGTCCCGACAGGGGGAACTATGGCTACACCTTC
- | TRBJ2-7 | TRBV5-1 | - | CASSDHPGEQYF | TGCGCCAGCAGCGACCATCCGGGCGAGCAGTACTTC
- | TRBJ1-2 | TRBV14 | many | CASSQDIPTETLGYTF | TGTGCCAGCAGCCAAGATATCCCGACGGAAACCCTGGGCTACACCTTC
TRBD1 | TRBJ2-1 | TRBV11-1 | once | CASSDREIYNEQFF | TGTGCCAGCAGCGACAGGGAAATCTACAATGAGCAGTTCTTC
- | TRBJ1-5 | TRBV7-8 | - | CASSLEWGGNNQPQHF | TGTGCCAGCAGCTTAGAGTGGGGCGGAAACAATCAGCCCCAGCATTTT
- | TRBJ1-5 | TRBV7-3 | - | CASSDNQPQHF | TGTGCCAGCAGCGACAATCAGCCCCAGCATTTT
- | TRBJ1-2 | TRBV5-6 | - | CASSFAGAYGYTF | TGTGCCAGCAGCTTTGCAGGGGCCTATGGCTACACCTTC
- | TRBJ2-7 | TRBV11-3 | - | CASSLAGSEQYF | TGTGCCAGCAGCTTAGCGGGTTCCGAGCAGTACTTC
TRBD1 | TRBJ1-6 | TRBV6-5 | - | CASSSDRGRSPLHF | TGTGCCAGCAGTTCCGACAGGGGTCGGTCACCCCTCCACTTT
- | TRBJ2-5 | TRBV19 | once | CASRPDGAETQYF | TGTGCCAGTAGGCCGGACGGAGCGGAGACCCAGTACTTC
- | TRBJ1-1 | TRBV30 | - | CAWSGLRVTGTEAFF | TGTGCCTGGAGTGGATTAAGGGTGACGGGGACTGAAGCTTTCTTT
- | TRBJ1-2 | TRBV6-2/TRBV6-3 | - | CASSYDGLYGYTF | TGTGCCAGCAGTTACGACGGCCTATATGGCTACACCTTC
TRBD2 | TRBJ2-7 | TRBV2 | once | CASTREKAGGREQYF | TGTGCCAGCACCCGGGAAAAGGCGGGGGGGCGCGAGCAGTACTTC
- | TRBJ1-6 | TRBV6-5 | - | CASRDGRWGSPLHF | TGTGCCAGCAGGGACGGCCGTTGGGGTTCACCCCTCCACTTT
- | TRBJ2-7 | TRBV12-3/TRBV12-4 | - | CASSPRQTYEQYF | TGTGCCAGCAGTCCCCGACAAACCTACGAGCAGTACTTC
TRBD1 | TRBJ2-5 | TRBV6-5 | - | CASSYGDRVRVETQYF | TGTGCCAGCAGTTACGGGGACAGGGTCAGGGTAGAGACCCAGTACTTC
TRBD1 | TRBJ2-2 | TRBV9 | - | CASSLRQGDVAGELFF | TGTGCCAGCAGCTTACGACAGGGGGATGTGGCCGGGGAGCTGTTTTTT
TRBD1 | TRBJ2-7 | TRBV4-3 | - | CASSQELISGQGYTYEQYF | TGCGCCAGCAGCCAAGAGTTGATTAGTGGACAGGGATACACCTACGAGCAGTACTTC
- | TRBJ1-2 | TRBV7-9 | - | CASSNLAGYTF | TGTGCCAGCAGCAACTTGGCGGGCTACACCTTC
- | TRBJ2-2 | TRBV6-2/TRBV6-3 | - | CASSYSADSTGELFF | TGTGCCAGCAGTTACTCGGCGGACAGCACCGGGGAGCTGTTTTTT
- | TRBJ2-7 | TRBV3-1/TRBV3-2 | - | CASSRERGPPWHEQYF | TGTGCCAGCAGCCGTGAAAGAGGGCCCCCATGGCACGAGCAGTACTTC
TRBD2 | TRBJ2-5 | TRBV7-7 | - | CASSQGLVGGLGQETQYF | TGTGCTAGCAGCCAGGGACTAGTAGGAGGTTTGGGCCAAGAGACCCAGTACTTC
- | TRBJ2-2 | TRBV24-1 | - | CATSSTKEQHTGELFF | TGTGCCACCAGCAGCACTAAAGAACAACATACCGGGGAGCTGTTTTTT
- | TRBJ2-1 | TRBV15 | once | CATSTATGRQFF | TGTGCCACCAGCACGGCCACAGGGAGACAGTTCTTC
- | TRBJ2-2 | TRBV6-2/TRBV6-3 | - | CASSRGLEAGELFF | TGTGCCAGCAGTAGAGGACTGGAGGCCGGGGAGCTGTTTTTT
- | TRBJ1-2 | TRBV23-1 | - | CASSQGGVHPTDYGYTF | TGCGCCAGCAGTCAGGGAGGGGTCCACCCGACCGATTATGGCTACACCTTC
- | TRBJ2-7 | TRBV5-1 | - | CASSLSGSPYEQYF | TGCGCCAGCAGCTTGTCGGGTAGTCCTTACGAGCAGTACTTC
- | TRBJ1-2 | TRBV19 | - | CASSILLSGNTGYTF | TGTGCCAGTAGTATTCTTTTGTCAGGGAACACTGGCTACACCTTC
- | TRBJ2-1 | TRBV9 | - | CASSEQTGTNYNEQFF | TGTGCCAGCAGCGAACAGACAGGTACAAACTACAATGAGCAGTTCTTC
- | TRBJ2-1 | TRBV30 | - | CAWKVSSSYNEQFF | TGTGCCTGGAAAGTCTCGAGCTCCTACAATGAGCAGTTCTTC
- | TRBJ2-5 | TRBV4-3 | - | CASSPELQETQYF | TGCGCCAGCAGCCCGGAACTACAAGAGACCCAGTACTTC
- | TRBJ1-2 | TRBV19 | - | CASSRSGSLNYGYTF | TGTGCCAGTAGCCGCTCAGGAAGCCTAAACTATGGCTACACCTTC
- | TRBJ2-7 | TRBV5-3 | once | CAFPGQPPWDEQYF | TGTGCCTTCCCGGGACAACCCCCTTGGGACGAGCAGTACTTC
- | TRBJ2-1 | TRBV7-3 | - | CASSERARAGEQFF | TGTGCCAGCAGCGAGAGGGCCCGCGCAGGGGAGCAGTTCTTC
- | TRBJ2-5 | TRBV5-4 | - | CASSLDSRQETQYF | TGTGCCAGCAGCTTGGATAGCCGCCAAGAGACCCAGTACTTC
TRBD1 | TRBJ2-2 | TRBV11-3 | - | CASSIEGWGRGSTGELFF | TGTGCCAGCAGCATAGAGGGCTGGGGCAGGGGGTCCACCGGGGAGCTGTTTTTT